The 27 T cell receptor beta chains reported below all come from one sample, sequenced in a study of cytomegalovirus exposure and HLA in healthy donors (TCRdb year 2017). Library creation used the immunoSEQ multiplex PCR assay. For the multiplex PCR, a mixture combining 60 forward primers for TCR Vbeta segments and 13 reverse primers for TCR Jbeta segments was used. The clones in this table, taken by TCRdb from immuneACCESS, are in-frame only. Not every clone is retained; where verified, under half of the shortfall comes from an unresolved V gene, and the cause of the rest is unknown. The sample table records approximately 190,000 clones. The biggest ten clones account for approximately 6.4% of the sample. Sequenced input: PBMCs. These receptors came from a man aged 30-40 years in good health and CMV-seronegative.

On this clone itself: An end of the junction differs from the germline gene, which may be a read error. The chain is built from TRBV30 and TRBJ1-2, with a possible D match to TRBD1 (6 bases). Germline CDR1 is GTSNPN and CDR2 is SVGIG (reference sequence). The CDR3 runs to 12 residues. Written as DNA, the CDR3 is TGTGCCCGGAGTAGGGGGAACTATGGCTACACCTTC. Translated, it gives CARSRGNYGYTF.

CDR3 nucleotides: TGCGCCAGCAGTCCCAATGCGGGGAATGAAAAACTGTTTTTT. Its translation is CASSPNAGNEKLFF. The chain couples TRBV10-1 to TRBJ1-4; no clear D gene. Per germline, CDR1 WNHNN and CDR2 SYGVQD (reference sequence). The CDR3 contains 14 residues. V lost 5 bases to trimming and J lost 5 bases, with 12 bases between them.

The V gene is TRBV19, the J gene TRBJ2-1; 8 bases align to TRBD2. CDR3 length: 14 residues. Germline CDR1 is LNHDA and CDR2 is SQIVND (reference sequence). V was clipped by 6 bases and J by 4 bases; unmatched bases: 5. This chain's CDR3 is CASRVGRGYNEQFF. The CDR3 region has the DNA TGTGCCAGTAGGGTCGGGAGGGGTTACAATGAGCAGTTCTTC.

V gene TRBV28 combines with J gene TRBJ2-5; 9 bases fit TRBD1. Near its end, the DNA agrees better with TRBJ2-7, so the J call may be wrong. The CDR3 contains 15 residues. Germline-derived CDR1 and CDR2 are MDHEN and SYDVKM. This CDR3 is CASSSPQGAGDEQYF. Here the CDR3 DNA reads TGTGCCAGCAGCTCACCACAGGGGGCTGGTGACGAGCAGTACTTC.

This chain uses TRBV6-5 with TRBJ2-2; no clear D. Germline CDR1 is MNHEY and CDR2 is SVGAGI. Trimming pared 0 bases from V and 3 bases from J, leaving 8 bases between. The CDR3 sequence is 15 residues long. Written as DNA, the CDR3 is TGTGCCAGCAGTTACTCTTATGCGGACACCGGGGAGCTGTTTTTT. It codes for CASSYSYADTGELFF.

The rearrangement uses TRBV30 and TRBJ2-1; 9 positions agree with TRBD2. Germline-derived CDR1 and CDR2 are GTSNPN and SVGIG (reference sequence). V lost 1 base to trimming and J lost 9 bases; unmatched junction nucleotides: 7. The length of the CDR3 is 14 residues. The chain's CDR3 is CAWSGLAGAVEQFF. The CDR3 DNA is TGTGCCTGGAGTGGGTTAGCGGGAGCGGTTGAGCAGTTCTTC.

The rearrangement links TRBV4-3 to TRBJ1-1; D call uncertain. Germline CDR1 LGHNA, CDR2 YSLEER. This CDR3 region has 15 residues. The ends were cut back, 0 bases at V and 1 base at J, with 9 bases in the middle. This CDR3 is CASSQDLKQNTEAFF. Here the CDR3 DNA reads TGCGCCAGCAGCCAAGATTTGAAACAGAACACTGAAGCTTTCTTT.

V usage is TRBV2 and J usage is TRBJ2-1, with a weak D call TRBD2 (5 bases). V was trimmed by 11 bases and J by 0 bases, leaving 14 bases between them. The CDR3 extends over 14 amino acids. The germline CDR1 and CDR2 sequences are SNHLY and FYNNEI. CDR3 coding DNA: TGTGCCGTCCGCGGGCGGAGCTCCTACAATGAGCAGTTCTTC. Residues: CAVRGRSSYNEQFF.

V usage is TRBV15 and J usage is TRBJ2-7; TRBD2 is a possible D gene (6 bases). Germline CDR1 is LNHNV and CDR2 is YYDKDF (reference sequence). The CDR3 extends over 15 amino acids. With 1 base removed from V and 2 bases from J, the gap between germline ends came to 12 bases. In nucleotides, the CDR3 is TGTGCCACCAGCAGAGTCGTTGCGGGACCCTACGAGCAGTACTTC. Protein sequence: CATSRVVAGPYEQYF. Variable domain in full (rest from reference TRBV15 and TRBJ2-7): DAMVIQNPRYQVTQFGKPVTLSCSQTLNHNVMYWYQQKSSQAPKLLFHYYDKDFNNEADTPDNFQSRRPNTSFCFLDIRSPGLGDTAMYLCATSRVVAGPYEQYFGPGTRLTVT.

The CDR3 protein is CARIILATEVSTGELFF. The CDR3 coding sequence is TGCGCCAGGATAATTCTAGCGACCGAAGTGAGCACCGGGGAGCTGTTTTTT. The chain combines TRBV10-1 with TRBJ2-2; D possibly corresponds to TRBD2 (6 bases). This CDR3 comprises 17 residues. Germline-derived CDR1 and CDR2 are WNHNN and SYGVQD (reference sequence). The germline V and J ends were trimmed by 9 bases and 4 bases, with 24 bases remaining between them.

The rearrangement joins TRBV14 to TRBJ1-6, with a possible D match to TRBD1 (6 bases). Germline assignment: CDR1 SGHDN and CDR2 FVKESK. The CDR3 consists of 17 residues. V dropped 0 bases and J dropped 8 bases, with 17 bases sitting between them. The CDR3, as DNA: TGTGCCAGCAGCCAAGACGCTGGGGGCGCGACCGATTCACCCCTCCACTTT. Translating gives CASSQDAGGATDSPLHF.

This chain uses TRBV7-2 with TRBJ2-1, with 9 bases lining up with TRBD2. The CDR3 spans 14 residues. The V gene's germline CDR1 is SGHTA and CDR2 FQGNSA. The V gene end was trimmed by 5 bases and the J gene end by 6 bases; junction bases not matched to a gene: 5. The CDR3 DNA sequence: TGTGCCAGCAGCCTCCCGACTAGCGGCAATGAGCAGTTCTTC. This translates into CASSLPTSGNEQFF.

The CDR3 DNA sequence: TGTGCCAGCAAGATGAGGGGAGCGGGCACCGGGGAGCTGTTTTTT. As protein: CASKMRGAGTGELFF. V is TRBV5-5 and J is TRBJ2-2; TRBD2 might be the D (6 bases). The germline CDR1 and CDR2 sequences are SGHKS and YYEKEE (reference sequence). V dropped 6 bases and J dropped 4 bases, with 16 bases sitting between them. The CDR3 is 15 residues long.

CDR3 sequence (DNA): TGTGCCAGCAGTCGTTCTCCGGGACAGGGTAACTACGAGCAGTACTTC. It yields the protein CASSRSPGQGNYEQYF. The chain combines TRBV7-2 with TRBJ2-7, with 9 positions matching TRBD1. The junction had 12 bases not matched to a gene; V was cut back by 6 bases and J by 3 bases. The CDR3 contains 16 residues. Germline CDR1 SGHTA, CDR2 FQGNSA.

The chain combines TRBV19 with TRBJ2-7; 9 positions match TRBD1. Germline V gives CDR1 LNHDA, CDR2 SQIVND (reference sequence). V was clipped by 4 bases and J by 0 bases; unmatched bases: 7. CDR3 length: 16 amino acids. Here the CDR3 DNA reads TGTGCCAGTAGTAAAACCGGGACAGGGAGCTCCTACGAGCAGTACTTC. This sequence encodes CASSKTGTGSSYEQYF.

CDR3 in amino acids: CASSEWTARDEQYF. DNA of the CDR3: TGTGCCAGCAGCGAATGGACAGCCCGAGACGAGCAGTACTTC. This chain connects TRBV14 to TRBJ2-7, with D tentatively TRBD1 (6 bases). This CDR3 is built from 14 residues. Germline CDR1 reads SGHDN; CDR2 reads FVKESK. Trimming cost V 5 bases and J 5 bases, with 16 bases left between them.

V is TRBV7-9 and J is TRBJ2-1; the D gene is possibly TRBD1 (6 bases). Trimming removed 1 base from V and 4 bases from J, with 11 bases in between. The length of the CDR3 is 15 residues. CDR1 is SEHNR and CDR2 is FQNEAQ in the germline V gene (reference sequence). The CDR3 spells CASSLEWDIYNEQFF. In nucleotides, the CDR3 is TGTGCCAGCAGCTTAGAATGGGACATTTACAATGAGCAGTTCTTC.

CDR3 DNA: TGTGCCAGCAGCTCAGGGGTTCCTAGCACAGATACGCAGTATTTT. Translated, it gives CASSSGVPSTDTQYF. The V call is TRBV7-9, the J call TRBJ2-3; a possible D gene is TRBD1 (6 bases). The V end lost 4 bases, the J end lost 0 bases, and 11 bases lay between the germline ends. The CDR3 length is 15 residues. Germline-derived CDR1 and CDR2 are SEHNR and FQNEAQ (reference sequence).

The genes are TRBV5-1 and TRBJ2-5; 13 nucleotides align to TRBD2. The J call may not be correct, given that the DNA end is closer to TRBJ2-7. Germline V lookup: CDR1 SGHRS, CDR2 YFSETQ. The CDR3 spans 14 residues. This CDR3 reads CASRPGLAGYEQYF. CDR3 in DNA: TGCGCCAGCCGCCCGGGACTAGCGGGATACGAGCAGTACTTC.

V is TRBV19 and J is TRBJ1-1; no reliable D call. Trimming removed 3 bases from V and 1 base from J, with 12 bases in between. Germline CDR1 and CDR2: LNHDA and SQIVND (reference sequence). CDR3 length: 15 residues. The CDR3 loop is CASSIVLAENTEAFF. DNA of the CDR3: TGTGCCAGTAGTATCGTTTTGGCGGAGAACACTGAAGCTTTCTTT. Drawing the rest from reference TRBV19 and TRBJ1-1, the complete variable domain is DGGITQSPKYLFRKEGQNVTLSCEQNLNHDAMYWYRQDPGQGLRLIYYSQIVNDFQKGDIAEGYSVSREKKESFPLTVTSAQKNPTAFYLCASSIVLAENTEAFFGQGTRLTVV.

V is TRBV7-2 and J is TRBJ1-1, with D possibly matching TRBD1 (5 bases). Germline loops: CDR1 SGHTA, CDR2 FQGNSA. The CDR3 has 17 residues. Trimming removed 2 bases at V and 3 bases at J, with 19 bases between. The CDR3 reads CASSLQSGARWDTEAFF. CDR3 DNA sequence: TGTGCCAGCAGCTTACAGTCTGGGGCGAGGTGGGACACTGAAGCTTTCTTT.

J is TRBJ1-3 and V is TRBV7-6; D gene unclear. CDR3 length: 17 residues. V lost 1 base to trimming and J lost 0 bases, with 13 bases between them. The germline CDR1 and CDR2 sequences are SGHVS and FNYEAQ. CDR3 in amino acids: CASSLVLTGSSGNTIYF. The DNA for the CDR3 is TGTGCCAGCAGCTTAGTTCTGACGGGGAGCTCTGGAAACACCATATATTTT. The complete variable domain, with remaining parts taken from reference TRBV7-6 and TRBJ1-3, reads GAGVSQSPRYKVTKRGQDVALRCDPISGHVSLYWYRQALGQGPEFLTYFNYEAQQDKSGLPNDRFSAERPEGSISTLTIQRTEQRDSAMYRCASSLVLTGSSGNTIYFGEGSWLTVV.

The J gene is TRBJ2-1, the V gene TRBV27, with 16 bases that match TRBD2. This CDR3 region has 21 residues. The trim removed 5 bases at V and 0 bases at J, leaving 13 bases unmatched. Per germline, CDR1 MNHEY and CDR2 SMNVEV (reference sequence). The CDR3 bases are TGTGCCAGCAGTAGGGCGGGGACTAGCGGGAGGGCCCTGAGCTCCTACAATGAGCAGTTCTTC. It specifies CASSRAGTSGRALSSYNEQFF.

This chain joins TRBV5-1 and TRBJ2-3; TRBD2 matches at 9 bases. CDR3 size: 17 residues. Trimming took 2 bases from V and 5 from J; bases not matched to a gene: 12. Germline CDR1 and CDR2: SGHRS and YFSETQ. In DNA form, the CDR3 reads TGCGCCAGCAGCTTCCGCGGGGGGGCCAGCAAGGTAGATACGCAGTATTTT. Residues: CASSFRGGASKVDTQYF.

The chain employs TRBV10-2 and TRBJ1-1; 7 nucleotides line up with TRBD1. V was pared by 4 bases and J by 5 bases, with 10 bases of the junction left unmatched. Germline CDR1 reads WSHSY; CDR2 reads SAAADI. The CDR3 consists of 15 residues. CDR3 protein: CASSARQGDVTEAFF. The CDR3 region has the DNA TGCGCCAGCAGTGCGAGACAGGGTGATGTGACTGAAGCTTTCTTT.

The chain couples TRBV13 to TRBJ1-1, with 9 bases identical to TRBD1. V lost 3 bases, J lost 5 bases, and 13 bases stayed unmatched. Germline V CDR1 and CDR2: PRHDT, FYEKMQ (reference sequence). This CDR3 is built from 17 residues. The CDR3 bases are TGTGCCAGCAGCTTTACCCGGACAGGGGTCCCGGGAACTGAAGCTTTCTTT. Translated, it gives CASSFTRTGVPGTEAFF.

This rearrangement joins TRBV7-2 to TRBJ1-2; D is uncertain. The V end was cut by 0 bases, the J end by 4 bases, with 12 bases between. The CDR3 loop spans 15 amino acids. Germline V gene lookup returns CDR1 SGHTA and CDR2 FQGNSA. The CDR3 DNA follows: TGTGCCAGCAGCTTAGCGCTAACAGCCTCCTATGGCTACACCTTC. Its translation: CASSLALTASYGYTF.